Each of the 27 T cell receptor beta chains below was sequenced from the same sample in a study of regulatory T cells in long-lasting Graves disease. As for time point: newly diagnosed GD, antithyroid drugs for less than 3 months. The TCR library was made from RNA extracted from PBMCs. Combining iRepertoire HTBI primers with Arm-PCR of CDR3 regions, the authors built TCR beta libraries. Each CDR3 protein is one row after TCRdb ran MiXCR on the multiplex PCR reads. The sample yields fewer than 550,000 distinct CDR3 sequences, more than 15% seen once. These records were also assigned to another study, of T cells in Graves' hyperthyroidism and ophthalmopathy.

The sequencing here drew on peripheral blood mononuclear cells (PBMCs), taken at new diagnosis, from a patient treated with antithyroid drugs. These receptors were obtained from a woman aged 40 to 65 with Graves disease.

The table lists this clonotype with many counts. This chain uses TRBV12-3 or TRBV12-4 with TRBJ1-5, with a tentative D call TRBD1 (5 bases). V lost 6 bases to trimming and J lost 2 bases, with 20 bases between them. This CDR3 region has 17 residues. In DNA form, the CDR3 reads TGTGCCAGCAGCACCGCCGGGGGACTGGGTGGCAATCAGCCCCAGCATTTT. Amino acids: CASSTAGGLGGNQPQHF.

This clonotype appeared a few times. The gene calls are TRBV12-5 and TRBJ1-6, with D possibly TRBD1 on 6 matching bases. Germline CDR1 is LGHNT and CDR2 is FRNRAP. The CDR3 is 16 amino acids. V shed 3 bases and J shed 5 bases, with 14 bases lying between them. The CDR3 nucleotides read TGTGCTAGTGGTTTCCTACAGGGCATCAATAATTCACCCCTCCACTTT. Amino acids: CASGFLQGINNSPLHF. Combining the CDR3 with reference TRBV12-5 and TRBJ1-6 gives the whole variable domain DARVTQTPRHKVTEMGQEVTMRCQPILGHNTVFWYRQTMMQGLELLAYFRNRAPLDDSGMPKDRFSAEMPDATLATLKIQPSEPRDSAVYFCASGFLQGINNSPLHFGNGTRLTVT.

The CDR3 is CASRSPDRGPYEQYF. In nucleotides, the CDR3 is TGTGCCAGCAGATCCCCGGACAGGGGCCCCTACGAGCAGTACTTC. V is TRBV7-9 and J is TRBJ2-7; 9 nucleotides align to TRBD1. Germline V lookup: CDR1 SEHNR, CDR2 FQNEAQ (reference sequence). With V trimmed by 6 bases and J by 2 bases, 8 bases remained unmatched. This CDR3 comprises 15 residues.

This clonotype was seen many times. This rearrangement joins TRBV27 to TRBJ2-5; 11 nucleotides match TRBD2. V gave up 3 bases and J gave up 5 bases; unmatched junction bases: 8. Germline CDR1 is MNHEY and CDR2 is SMNVEV (reference sequence). This CDR3 has 16 residues. This CDR3 is CASSLVLAGGGETQYF. CDR3 DNA: TGTGCCAGCAGTTTGGTGCTAGCGGGGGGCGGGGAGACCCAGTACTTC.

Comment on this clonotype: A much larger clone is a single base away; this may be a read error. This chain uses TRBV12-3 or TRBV12-4 with TRBJ1-2; D unresolved. Trimming took off 5 bases at V and 4 bases at J, with 14 bases between the two ends. There are 14 residues in the CDR3. The CDR3 DNA reads as TGTGCCAGCAGTCCCCCCCCAGAGATCTATGGCTACACCTTC. It codes for CASSPPPEIYGYTF.

The table lists this clonotype with a few counts. V usage is TRBV4-1 and J usage is TRBJ2-1, with 12 bases identical to TRBD2. The CDR3 totals 17 residues. CDR1 and CDR2 from the germline V gene are MGHRA and YSYEKL. V trimming: 6 bases; J trimming: 0 bases; junction bases outside the gene matches: 6. CDR3 loop: CASSRPSGGASYNEQFF. For the CDR3, the DNA is TGCGCCAGCAGTCGTCCTAGCGGGGGGGCCTCCTACAATGAGCAGTTCTTC.

V gene TRBV27 combines with J gene TRBJ1-6, with D maybe TRBD1 (5 bases). CDR3 length: 15 amino acids. V lost 6 bases and J 1 base, leaving 10 bases between the germline ends. CDR1 MNHEY and CDR2 SMNVEV come from the germline V gene (reference sequence). This CDR3 is CASRTEASYNSPLHF. CDR3 nucleotides: TGTGCCAGCAGGACAGAAGCGTCCTATAATTCACCCCTCCACTTT.

This clonotype was detected a few times. The chain uses TRBV30 and TRBJ1-2; unclear D gene. The germline V gene has CDR1 GTSNPN and CDR2 SVGIG (reference sequence). The V gene lost 3 bases and the J gene lost 8 bases, with 19 bases spanning the gap. The CDR3 contains 14 residues. CDR3 loop: CAWSRVSGFEGYTF. The CDR3 DNA follows: TGTGCCTGGAGCCGGGTTTCCGGCTTCGAGGGCTACACCTTC.

This clonotype has only a few counts. The chain recombines TRBV2 with TRBJ2-3; TRBD2 matches 8 bases. J was trimmed by 5 bases and V by 6 bases; bases with no gene match: 10. CDR3 length: 15 residues. CDR1 is SNHLY, CDR2 FYNNEI, per germline. The CDR3 reads CASREIVRGGDTQYF. DNA for the CDR3: TGTGCCAGCAGGGAAATTGTACGGGGGGGAGATACGCAGTATTTT.

In this sample, this clonotype turned up many times. The rearrangement uses TRBV6-5 and TRBJ2-4; D unclear. The CDR3 covers 18 residues. Germline CDR1 MNHEY, CDR2 SVGAGI. Deletions cut 2 bases from V and 1 base from J, with 18 bases between. The CDR3 DNA sequence: TGTGCCAGCAGTTACCCTGATTGGCAGGTTGGGGCCAAAAACATTCAGTACTTC. The encoded protein is CASSYPDWQVGAKNIQYF.

The V and J genes are TRBV4-2 and TRBJ2-1; D not resolved. The germline V gene has CDR1 LGHNA and CDR2 YNFKEQ. The CDR3 spans 14 residues. Trimming removed 0 bases from V and 5 bases from J, with 8 bases in between. The CDR3 spells CASSQDGDNNEQFF. CDR3 in DNA: TGTGCCAGCAGCCAAGATGGGGATAACAATGAGCAGTTCTTC.

The sample holds a few counts of this clonotype. The genes are TRBV20-1 and TRBJ2-7, with TRBD1 matching over 8 bases. Germline-derived CDR1 and CDR2 are DFQATT and SNEGSKA (reference sequence). Trimming removed 4 bases from V and 2 bases from J; junction bases left unmatched: 7. This CDR3 has 14 residues. DNA of the CDR3: TGCAGTGCTACCAACCAACAGGGGGCCTACGAGCAGTACTTC. It yields the protein CSATNQQGAYEQYF.

This clonotype was counted many times. The rearrangement joins TRBV3-1 to TRBJ2-5; TRBD1 agrees at 7 bases. This CDR3 spans 14 amino acids. V shed 4 bases, J shed 2 bases, and the junction held 4 bases outside the gene matches. Germline CDR1 LGHDT, CDR2 YNNKEL (reference sequence). CDR3 in DNA: TGTGCCAGCAGCCCCCAGACAGGGCAAGAGACCCAGTACTTC. It specifies CASSPQTGQETQYF.

This clonotype has only a few counts. This rearrangement joins TRBV5-6 to TRBJ1-2; 7 nucleotides align to TRBD1. The CDR3 runs 13 residues. Germline CDR1 SGHDT, CDR2 YYEEEE. Losses at the gene ends were 3 bases for V and 8 bases for J; bases not matched to a gene: 7. CDR3 bases: TGTGCCAGCAGCTCCCGACAGGGATCCGGCTACACCTTC. The encoded protein is CASSSRQGSGYTF.

CDR3 in amino acids: CASRGLAGGGRQETQYF. The CDR3 DNA sequence: TGTGCCAGCAGGGGACTAGCGGGGGGAGGAAGGCAAGAGACCCAGTACTTC. The genes are TRBV2 and TRBJ2-5; 15 nucleotides line up with TRBD2. The CDR3 sequence is 17 residues long. The J segment lost 2 bases and the V segment lost 6 bases, leaving 7 bases of the junction unmatched. Germline values: CDR1 SNHLY, CDR2 FYNNEI.

This clonotype showed up many times. The V and J genes are TRBV7-3 and TRBJ2-1; 8 nucleotides agree with TRBD2. CDR3 length: 15 residues. V trimming: 6 bases; J trimming: 0 bases; junction bases outside the gene matches: 4. The germline V gene has CDR1 SGHTA and CDR2 FQGTGA. As DNA, the CDR3 is TGTGCCAGCAGTCAAAGCGGGAGCTCCTACAATGAGCAGTTCTTC. Its translation is CASSQSGSSYNEQFF.

This clonotype was detected many times. The CDR3 spells CASDAGITTTTDTQYF. The CDR3 region has the DNA TGTGCCAGCGACGCCGGGATTACTACCACCACAGATACGCAGTATTTT. V gene TRBV2 combines with J gene TRBJ2-3; a weak D match, TRBD2 (5 bases). CDR3 length equals 16 residues. Looked up from germline, CDR1 is SNHLY and CDR2 is FYNNEI. Trimming shortened V by 8 bases and J by 2 bases, and 20 bases separated the two germline ends.

In its sample, this clonotype was seen a few times. The CDR3 DNA sequence: TGTGCCACGGAGGAAACGAGGCATATGAACACTGAAGCTTTCTTT. Amino acids: CATEETRHMNTEAFF. V and J are TRBV15 and TRBJ1-1; D unresolved. V lost 9 bases, J lost 0 bases, and 17 bases lay in between. The germline CDR1 and CDR2 sequences are LNHNV and YYDKDF (reference sequence). The CDR3 is 15 amino acids.

The rearrangement uses TRBV4-1 and TRBJ1-5; D remains unclear. The CDR3 runs to 17 residues. Germline CDR1 is MGHRA and CDR2 is YSYEKL. V lost 0 bases and J 3 bases, leaving 15 bases between the germline ends. CDR3 coding DNA: TGCGCCAGCAGCCAAGACGACACAGCTATGCTCAATCAGCCCCAGCATTTT. Encoded protein: CASSQDDTAMLNQPQHF.

This clonotype has a count of ten or more. J is TRBJ2-3 and V is TRBV6-1; 7 positions agree with TRBD1. The junction had 4 bases not matched to a gene; V was cut back by 4 bases and J by 3 bases. The CDR3 is 14 amino acids. CDR1 and CDR2 from the germline V gene are MNHNS and SASEGT. The CDR3 DNA follows: TGTGCCAGCAGTGGACAGGGACCAACAGATACGCAGTATTTT. This codes for CASSGQGPTDTQYF.

In its sample, this clonotype was seen many times. V gene TRBV5-8 combines with J gene TRBJ1-5; D is perhaps TRBD1 (5 bases). This CDR3 is 13 amino acids long. Germline values: CDR1 SGHTS, CDR2 YDEGEE. Trimming stripped 4 bases from V and 7 bases from J, with 12 bases between. The CDR3 DNA sequence: TGTGCCAGCAGCGCCAGGGAAACACAGCCCCAGCATTTT. Translated: CASSARETQPQHF. Looking up the rest from reference TRBV5-8 and TRBJ1-5 gives the full variable domain: EAGVTQSPTHLIKTRGQQATLRCSPISGHTSVYWYQQALGLGLQFLLWYDEGEERNRGNFPPRFSGRQFPNYSSELNVNALELEDSALYLCASSARETQPQHFGDGTRLSIL.

This clonotype was recorded at least ten times. The genes are TRBV9 and TRBJ2-5; the D gene could be TRBD1 or TRBD2 (6 bases each). The germline CDR1 and CDR2 sequences are SGDLS and YYNGEE. With 4 bases removed from V and 1 base from J, the gap between germline ends came to 11 bases. CDR3 length: 14 amino acids. In nucleotides, the CDR3 is TGTGCCAGCAGCCCCGAGGGGGGCCAAGAGACCCAGTACTTC. As protein: CASSPEGGQETQYF.

This clonotype was seen many times. The V gene is TRBV3-1, the J gene TRBJ2-7; 9 positions agree with TRBD2. CDR1 LGHDT and CDR2 YNNKEL come from the germline V gene (reference sequence). After removal of 2 bases from V and 3 bases from J, the junction contained 5 bases not matched to a gene. This CDR3 comprises 15 residues. The CDR3, as DNA: TGTGCCAGCAGCCAATCCGGGACTAGCAGCTACGAGCAGTACTTC. It encodes CASSQSGTSSYEQYF.

This clonotype was observed at least ten times. This chain joins TRBV7-8 and TRBJ1-6, with TRBD1 matching 8 bases. CDR1 is SGHVS and CDR2 is FQNEAQ in the germline V gene. Losses at the gene ends were 3 bases for V and 10 bases for J; bases not matched to a gene: 5. This CDR3 is built from 14 residues. The CDR3 DNA reads TGTGCCAGCAGCTTCGGACAGGGTGACTCACCCCTCCACTTT. This codes for CASSFGQGDSPLHF.

This clonotype was detected ten times or more. The chain links TRBV28 to TRBJ2-3; D unclear. V was shortened by 8 bases and J by 3 bases, with 6 bases between the two germline ends. The CDR3 contains 11 residues. Germline V gene lookup returns CDR1 MDHEN and CDR2 SYDVKM. The CDR3 DNA reads as TGTGCCAGCGCGAGGACAGATACGCAGTATTTT. It specifies CASARTDTQYF. Full variable domain (missing parts from reference TRBV28 and TRBJ2-3): DVKVTQSSRYLVKRTGEKVFLECVQDMDHENMFWYRQDPGLGLRLIYFSYDVKMKEKGDIPEGYSVSREKKERFSLILESASTNQTSMYLCASARTDTQYFGPGTRLTVL.

The sample holds a few counts of this clonotype. The gene calls are TRBV18 and TRBJ1-4; the D is unclear. This CDR3 has 14 residues. CDR1 and CDR2 from the germline V gene are KGHSH and LQKENI. V lost 5 bases and J lost 5, with 12 bases in between. The CDR3 loop reads CASSRKVTNEKLFF. Written as DNA, the CDR3 is TGTGCCAGCTCAAGGAAGGTTACGAATGAAAAACTGTTTTTT.

The chain has TRBV28 and TRBJ2-7; 8 nucleotides align to TRBD1. Germline CDR1 MDHEN, CDR2 SYDVKM. V was pared by 7 bases and J by 2 bases, with 10 bases of the junction left unmatched. The CDR3 covers 15 residues. The CDR3 nucleotides read TGTGCCAGCATTAGTCAGGGGGCTCCCACCTACGAGCAGTACTTC. Translated: CASISQGAPTYEQYF. The full variable domain, rest sourced from reference TRBV28 and TRBJ2-7, is DVKVTQSSRYLVKRTGEKVFLECVQDMDHENMFWYRQDPGLGLRLIYFSYDVKMKEKGDIPEGYSVSREKKERFSLILESASTNQTSMYLCASISQGAPTYEQYFGPGTRLTVT.